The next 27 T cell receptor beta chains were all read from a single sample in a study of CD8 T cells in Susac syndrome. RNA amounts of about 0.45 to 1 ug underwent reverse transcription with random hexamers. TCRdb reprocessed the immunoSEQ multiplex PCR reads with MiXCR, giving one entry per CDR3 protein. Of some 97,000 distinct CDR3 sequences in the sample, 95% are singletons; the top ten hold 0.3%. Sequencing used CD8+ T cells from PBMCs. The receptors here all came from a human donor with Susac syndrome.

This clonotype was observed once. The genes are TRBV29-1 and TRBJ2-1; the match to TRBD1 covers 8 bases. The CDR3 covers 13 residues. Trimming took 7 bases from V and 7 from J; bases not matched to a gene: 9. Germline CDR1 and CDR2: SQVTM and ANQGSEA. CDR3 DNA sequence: TGCAGCGCCCCGGAGCAGGGGGCAAATGAGCAGTTCTTC. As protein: CSAPEQGANEQFF.

CDR3 sequence reads: CSARQGGFYEQYF. CDR3 nucleotide sequence: TGCAGCGCAAGACAGGGAGGATTCTACGAGCAGTACTTC. The rearrangement joins TRBV29-1 to TRBJ2-7; perhaps TRBD1 as D (7 bases). The germline V gene encodes CDR1 SQVTM and CDR2 ANQGSEA. The ends were cut back, 7 bases at V and 3 bases at J, with 16 bases in the middle. The CDR3 sequence is 13 residues long.

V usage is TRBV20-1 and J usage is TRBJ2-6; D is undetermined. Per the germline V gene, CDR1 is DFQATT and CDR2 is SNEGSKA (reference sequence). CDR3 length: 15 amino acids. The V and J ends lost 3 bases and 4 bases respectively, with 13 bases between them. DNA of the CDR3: TGCAGTGCTAGTCGTCTTCTCCCGGGGGCCAACGTCCTGACTTTC. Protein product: CSASRLLPGANVLTF.

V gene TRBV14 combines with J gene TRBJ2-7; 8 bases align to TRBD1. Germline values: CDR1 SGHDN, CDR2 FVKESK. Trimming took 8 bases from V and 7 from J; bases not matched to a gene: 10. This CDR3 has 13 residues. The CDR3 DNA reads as TGTGCCAGCGCCGGGACAGGCCCATGGGAGCAGTACTTC. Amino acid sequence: CASAGTGPWEQYF.

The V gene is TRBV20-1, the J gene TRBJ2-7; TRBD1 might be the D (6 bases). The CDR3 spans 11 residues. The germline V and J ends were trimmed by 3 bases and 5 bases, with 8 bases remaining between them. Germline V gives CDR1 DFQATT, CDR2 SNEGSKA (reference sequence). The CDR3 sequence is CSASQGNEQYF. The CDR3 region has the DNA TGCAGTGCTAGCCAGGGGAACGAGCAGTACTTC.

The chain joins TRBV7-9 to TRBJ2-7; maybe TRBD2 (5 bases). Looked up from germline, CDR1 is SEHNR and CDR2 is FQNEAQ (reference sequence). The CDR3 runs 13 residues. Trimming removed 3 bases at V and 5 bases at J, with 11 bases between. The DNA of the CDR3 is TGTGCCAGCAGCTTGCAGACCGGGGACGAGCAGTACTTC. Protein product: CASSLQTGDEQYF.

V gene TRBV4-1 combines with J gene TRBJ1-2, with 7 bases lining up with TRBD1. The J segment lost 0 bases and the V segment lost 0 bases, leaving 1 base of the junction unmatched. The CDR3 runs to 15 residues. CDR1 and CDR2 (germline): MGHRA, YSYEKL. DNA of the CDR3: TGCGCCAGCAGCCAAGACAGGGGGTCTAACTATGGCTACACCTTC. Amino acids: CASSQDRGSNYGYTF.

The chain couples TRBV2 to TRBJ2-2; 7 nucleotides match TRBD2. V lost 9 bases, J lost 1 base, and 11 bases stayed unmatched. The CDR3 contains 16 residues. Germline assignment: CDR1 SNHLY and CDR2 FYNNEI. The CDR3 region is CASLRLAGRNTGELFF. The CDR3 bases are TGTGCCAGTCTACGACTAGCCGGGCGGAACACCGGGGAGCTGTTTTTT.

For the CDR3, the DNA is TGTGCCAGCAGCCCTGAAACTCCGAGGGGCTACACCTTC. It specifies CASSPETPRGYTF. The chain is built from TRBV13 and TRBJ1-2, with unresolved D. Germline-derived CDR1 and CDR2 are PRHDT and FYEKMQ (reference sequence). V was shortened by 5 bases and J by 8 bases, with 15 bases between the two germline ends. The CDR3 sequence is 13 residues long.

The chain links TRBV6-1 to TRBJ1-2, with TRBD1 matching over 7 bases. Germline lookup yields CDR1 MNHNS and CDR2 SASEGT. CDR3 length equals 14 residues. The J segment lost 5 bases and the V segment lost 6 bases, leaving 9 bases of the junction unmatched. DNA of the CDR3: TGTGCCAGCAGGAAGACAGGGTGGGGATATGGCTACACCTTC. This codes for CASRKTGWGYGYTF.

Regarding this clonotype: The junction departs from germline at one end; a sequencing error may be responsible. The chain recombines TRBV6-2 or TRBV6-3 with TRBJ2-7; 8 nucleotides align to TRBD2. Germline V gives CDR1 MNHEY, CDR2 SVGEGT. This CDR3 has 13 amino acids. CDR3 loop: CGTRTSSIYEQYF. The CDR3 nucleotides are TGCGGTACCCGGACTAGCTCAATCTACGAGCAGTACTTC.

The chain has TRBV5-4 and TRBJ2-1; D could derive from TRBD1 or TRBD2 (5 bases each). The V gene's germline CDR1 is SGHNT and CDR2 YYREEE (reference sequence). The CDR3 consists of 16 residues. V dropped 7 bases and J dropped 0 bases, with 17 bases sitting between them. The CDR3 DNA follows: TGTGCCAGCGGACCGGGACCGCAACTCTCCTACAATGAGCAGTTCTTC. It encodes CASGPGPQLSYNEQFF.

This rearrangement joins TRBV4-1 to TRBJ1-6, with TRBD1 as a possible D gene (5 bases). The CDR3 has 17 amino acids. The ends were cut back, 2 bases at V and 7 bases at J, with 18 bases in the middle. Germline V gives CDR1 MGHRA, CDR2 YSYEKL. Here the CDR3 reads CASSQFLTGLTNSPLHF. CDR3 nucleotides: TGCGCCAGCAGCCAATTCTTAACGGGACTCACGAATTCACCCCTCCACTTT.

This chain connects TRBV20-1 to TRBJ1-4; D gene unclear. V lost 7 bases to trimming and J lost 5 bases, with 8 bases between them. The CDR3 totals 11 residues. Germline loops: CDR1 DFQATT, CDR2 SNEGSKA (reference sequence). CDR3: CSVDPNEKLFF. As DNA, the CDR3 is TGCAGTGTAGATCCGAATGAAAAACTGTTTTTT.

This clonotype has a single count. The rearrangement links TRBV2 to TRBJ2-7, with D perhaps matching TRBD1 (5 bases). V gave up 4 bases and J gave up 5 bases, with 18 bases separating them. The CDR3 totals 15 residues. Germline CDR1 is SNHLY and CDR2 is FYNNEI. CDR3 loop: CASSGPDVWGNEQYF. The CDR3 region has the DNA TGTGCCAGCAGTGGACCGGATGTGTGGGGCAACGAGCAGTACTTC.

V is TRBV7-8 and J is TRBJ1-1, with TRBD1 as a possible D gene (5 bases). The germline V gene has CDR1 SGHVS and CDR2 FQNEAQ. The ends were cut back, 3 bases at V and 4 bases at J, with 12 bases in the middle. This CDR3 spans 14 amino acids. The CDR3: CASSLSRGGTEAFF. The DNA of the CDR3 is TGTGCCAGCAGCTTGAGTCGGGGGGGCACTGAAGCTTTCTTT.

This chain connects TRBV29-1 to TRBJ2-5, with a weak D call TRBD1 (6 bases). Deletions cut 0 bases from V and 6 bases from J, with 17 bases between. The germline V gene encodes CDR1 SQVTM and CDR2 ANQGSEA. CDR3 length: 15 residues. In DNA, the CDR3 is TGCAGCGTTGAAGATCTGACAGGAGATAGGAAGACCCAGTACTTC. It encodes CSVEDLTGDRKTQYF.

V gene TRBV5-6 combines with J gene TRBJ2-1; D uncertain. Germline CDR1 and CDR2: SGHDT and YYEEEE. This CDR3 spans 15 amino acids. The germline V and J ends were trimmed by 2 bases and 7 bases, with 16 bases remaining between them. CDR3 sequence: CASSFEESVWNEQFF. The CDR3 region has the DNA TGTGCCAGCAGCTTCGAGGAGTCGGTCTGGAATGAGCAGTTCTTC.

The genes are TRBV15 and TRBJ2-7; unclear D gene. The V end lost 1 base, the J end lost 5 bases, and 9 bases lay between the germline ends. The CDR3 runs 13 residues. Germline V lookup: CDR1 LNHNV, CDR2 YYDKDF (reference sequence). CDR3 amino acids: CATSRAEAHEQYF. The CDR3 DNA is TGTGCCACCAGCAGAGCCGAGGCCCACGAGCAGTACTTC.

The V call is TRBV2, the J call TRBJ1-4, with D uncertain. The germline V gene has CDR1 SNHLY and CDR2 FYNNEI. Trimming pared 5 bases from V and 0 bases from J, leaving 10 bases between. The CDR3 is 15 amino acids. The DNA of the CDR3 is TGTGCCAGCAGTATTCTTACAGCAACTAATGAAAAACTGTTTTTT. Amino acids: CASSILTATNEKLFF.

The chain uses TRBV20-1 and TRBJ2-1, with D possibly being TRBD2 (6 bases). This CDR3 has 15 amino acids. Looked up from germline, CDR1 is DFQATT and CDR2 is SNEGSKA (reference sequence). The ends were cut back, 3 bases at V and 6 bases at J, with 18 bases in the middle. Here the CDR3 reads CSASLGRRQINEQFF. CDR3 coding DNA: TGCAGTGCTAGTCTTGGGAGGCGCCAGATCAATGAGCAGTTCTTC.

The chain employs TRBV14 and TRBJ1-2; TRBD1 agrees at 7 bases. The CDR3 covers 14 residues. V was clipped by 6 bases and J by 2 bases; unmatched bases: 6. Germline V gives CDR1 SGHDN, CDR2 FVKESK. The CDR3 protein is CASRPGQQNYGYTF. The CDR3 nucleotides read TGTGCCAGCAGACCGGGACAGCAAAACTATGGCTACACCTTC.

CDR3 amino acids: CSASVLADDEQFF. The CDR3 bases are TGCAGTGCTAGCGTCCTAGCGGACGATGAGCAGTTCTTC. The V gene is TRBV20-1, the J gene TRBJ2-1, with 7 bases aligning to TRBD2. J lost 8 bases, V lost 3 bases, and 7 bases had no gene match. The CDR3 extends over 13 amino acids. Germline CDR1 reads DFQATT; CDR2 reads SNEGSKA (reference sequence).

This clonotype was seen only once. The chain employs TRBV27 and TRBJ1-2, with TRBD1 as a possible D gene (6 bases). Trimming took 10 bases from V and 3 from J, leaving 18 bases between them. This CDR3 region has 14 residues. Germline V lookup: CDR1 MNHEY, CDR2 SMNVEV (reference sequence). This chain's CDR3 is CATARGVQDYGYTF. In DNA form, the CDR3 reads TGTGCCACCGCCAGGGGTGTCCAGGACTATGGCTACACCTTC.

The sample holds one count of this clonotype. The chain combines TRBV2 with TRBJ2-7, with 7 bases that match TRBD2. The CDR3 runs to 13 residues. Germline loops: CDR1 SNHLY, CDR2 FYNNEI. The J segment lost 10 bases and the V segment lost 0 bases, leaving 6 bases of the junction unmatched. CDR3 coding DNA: TGTGCCAGCAGTGAAGCGCCCCGGGGGGACCAGTACTTC. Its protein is CASSEAPRGDQYF.

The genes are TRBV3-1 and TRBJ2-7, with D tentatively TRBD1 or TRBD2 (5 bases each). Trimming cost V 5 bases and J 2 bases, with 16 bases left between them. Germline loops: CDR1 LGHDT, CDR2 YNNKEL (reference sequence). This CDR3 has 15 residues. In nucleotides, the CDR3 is TGTGCCAGCAGCACGGGGCAGGGCGAGCCCTACGAGCAGTACTTC. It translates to CASSTGQGEPYEQYF.

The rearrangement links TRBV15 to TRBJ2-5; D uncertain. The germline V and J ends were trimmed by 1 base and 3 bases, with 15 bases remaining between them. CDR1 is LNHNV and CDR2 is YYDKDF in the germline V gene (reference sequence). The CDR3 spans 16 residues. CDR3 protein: CATSRAPESNKETQYF. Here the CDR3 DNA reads TGTGCCACCAGCAGAGCCCCTGAGTCGAACAAAGAGACCCAGTACTTC.